This T cell receptor beta chain was retrieved from a study of shared clonotypes between healthy human individuals. Concerning this clone: Other DNA sequences from this sample encode an identical CDR3 as well.

Germline V lookup: CDR1 DFQATT, CDR2 SNEGSKA (reference sequence). The CDR3 loop spans 11 amino acids. Trimming took 3 bases from V and 3 from J, leaving 6 bases between them. The data were produced by immunoSEQ multiplex PCR, yet TCRdb's version contains in-frame clones alone and is incomplete. The repertoire holds some 1,600,000 clones, with approximately 98% as singletons. CD45RA-negative memory and CD45RA+ naive subsets were split from the CD4+ cells. The clonotype originates from a man aged 25-40 years in good health. The rearrangement links TRBV20-1 to TRBJ2-7; possible D gene TRBD2, 5 bases. The sequencing sample was made of naive CD4+ T cells sorted from blood. The subset was: CD45RA+ positively selected. CDR3 nucleotides: TGCAGTGCTAGGGGAGACTACGAGCAGTACTTC. Protein product: CSARGDYEQYF.